This is a list of T cell receptor beta chains from one sample in a study of cytomegalovirus exposure and HLA in healthy donors. Repertoires were generated with immunoSEQ multiplex PCR, while TCRdb's copy carries only in-frame clones and drops some. This sample has 100,000 to 130,000 clones, with roughly 72% found just once. Sequencing was performed on PBMCs. These TCRs come from a man aged 25-45 years in good health and CMV-seronegative. Both conserved end residues are part of each CDR3. Each record gives: V gene, D gene, clone size, J gene, CDR3 protein, CDR3 DNA. A D gene is named only where the DNA matches it firmly. Rows give clone size only sometimes, using once, few, many, or a class for an expanded clone.

TRBV5-1	-	-	TRBJ2-5	CASSLTTGQETQYF	TGCGCCAGCAGCTTAACGACAGGACAAGAGACCCAGTACTTC
TRBV19	-	-	TRBJ1-5	CATGSGGNQPQHF	TGTGCCACCGGCAGCGGGGGCAATCAGCCCCAGCATTTT
TRBV27	-	-	TRBJ2-7	CASSLGGIRSEQYF	TGTGCCAGCAGTCTCGGAGGAATACGTTCGGAGCAGTACTTC
TRBV5-1	TRBD2	-	TRBJ2-7	CASSLAGGGPTYEQYF	TGCGCCAGCAGCTTGGCCGGCGGGGGACCTACCTACGAGCAGTACTTC
TRBV7-8	-	once	TRBJ1-3	CASSLARSEDTIYF	TGTGCCAGCAGCTTAGCGCGTTCGGAGGACACCATATATTTT
TRBV6-1	TRBD2	-	TRBJ2-1	CASSVLPGLAGNEQFF	TGTGCCAGCAGTGTCCTCCCGGGACTAGCGGGAAATGAGCAGTTCTTC
TRBV14	-	few	TRBJ1-6	CASSLRGGASSPLHF	TGTGCCAGCAGCCTTCGAGGGGGGGCTTCTTCACCCCTCCACTTT
TRBV27	-	-	TRBJ2-7	CASTLRGGAILRLREQYF	TGTGCCAGCACCCTTAGAGGGGGGGCTATCCTTAGATTACGGGAGCAGTACTTC
TRBV7-9	-	-	TRBJ1-2	CASSLQAGTNYGYTF	TGTGCCAGCAGCTTACAGGCAGGGACTAACTATGGCTACACCTTC
TRBV19	TRBD2	-	TRBJ2-1	CASNKGLAEPNEQFF	TGTGCCAGTAATAAAGGACTAGCGGAACCCAATGAGCAGTTCTTC
TRBV6-1	TRBD1	few	TRBJ2-5	CASHLGDSGETQYF	TGTGCCAGCCACCTAGGGGACAGTGGCGAGACCCAGTACTTC
TRBV19	TRBD1	-	TRBJ1-6	CASRPGQGNSPLHF	TGTGCCAGTCGTCCGGGACAGGGGAATTCACCCCTCCACTTT
TRBV15	TRBD1	-	TRBJ1-1	CATSTEQGAYTEAFF	TGTGCCACCAGCACGGAACAGGGGGCTTACACTGAAGCTTTCTTT
TRBV6-1	-	-	TRBJ1-5	CASSEMGAGELPQHF	TGTGCCAGCAGTGAAATGGGGGCAGGCGAATTACCCCAGCATTTT
TRBV28	TRBD2	-	TRBJ2-3	CASSLGTSGRPDTQYF	TGTGCCAGCAGTCTGGGGACTAGCGGGAGACCAGATACGCAGTATTTT
TRBV19	TRBD1	once	TRBJ1-1	CASSTGTGDTEAFF	TGTGCCAGTAGTACCGGGACAGGGGACACTGAAGCTTTCTTT
TRBV15	-	-	TRBJ2-1	CATSREGSGSQDEQFF	TGTGCCACCAGCAGAGAGGGTTCCGGGAGTCAGGATGAGCAGTTCTTC
TRBV5-1	-	few	TRBJ2-7	CASSSRQTYEQYF	TGCGCCAGCAGCTCAAGACAAACCTACGAGCAGTACTTC
TRBV9	TRBD1	-	TRBJ1-6	CASSAGGQGNSPLHF	TGTGCCAGCAGCGCCGGGGGACAGGGGAATTCACCCCTCCACTTT
TRBV30	-	-	TRBJ2-2	CAWRGDTGELFF	TGTGCCTGGAGGGGAGATACCGGGGAGCTGTTTTTT
TRBV7-8	-	-	TRBJ1-1	CASSSTQGLNTEAFF	TGTGCCAGCAGTTCAACCCAGGGGTTGAACACTGAAGCTTTCTTT
TRBV28	-	-	TRBJ2-7	CASNVTPYEQYF	TGTGCCAGCAATGTGACTCCCTACGAGCAGTACTTC
TRBV2	TRBD1	-	TRBJ1-4	CASRGTGDEKLFF	TGTGCCAGCAGGGGGACAGGGGACGAAAAACTGTTTTTT
TRBV6-1	TRBD1	-	TRBJ1-5	CASSELTGGNQPQHF	TGTGCCAGCAGTGAACTAACAGGGGGCAATCAGCCCCAGCATTTT
TRBV27	TRBD2	once	TRBJ2-7	CASSSTRTSGTYEQYF	TGTGCCAGCAGTTCGACCAGGACTAGCGGCACCTACGAGCAGTACTTC
TRBV6-6	-	-	TRBJ2-7	CAAGRESLAYEQYF	TGCGCCGCAGGGCGCGAGAGTCTGGCCTACGAGCAGTACTTC
TRBV9	-	-	TRBJ2-3	CASSVSPAGLTDTQYF	TGTGCCAGCAGCGTCTCCCCAGCGGGCCTCACAGATACGCAGTATTTT
TRBV7-9	TRBD1	-	TRBJ1-1	CASSPMDRAFYTEAFF	TGTGCCAGCAGCCCTATGGACAGGGCCTTTTACACTGAAGCTTTCTTT
TRBV7-6	-	-	TRBJ2-5	CASSLRGLVQETQYF	TGTGCCAGCAGCTTACGGGGTTTGGTCCAAGAGACCCAGTACTTC
TRBV5-1	TRBD1	-	TRBJ1-2	CASSMAWGTGGVDGYTF	TGCGCCAGCAGTATGGCGTGGGGGACAGGTGGCGTGGATGGCTACACCTTC
TRBV7-2	-	once	TRBJ1-4	CASSLVNSYNEKLFF	TGTGCCAGCAGCTTAGTAAACAGCTATAATGAAAAACTGTTTTTT
TRBV7-9	-	-	TRBJ2-7	CASSPRDEAYEQYF	TGTGCCAGCAGCCCGCGGGACGAGGCCTACGAGCAGTACTTC
TRBV10-1	-	-	TRBJ2-3	CASSEGGGLTDTQYF	TGCGCCAGCAGTGAGGGTGGGGGACTCACAGATACGCAGTATTTT
TRBV5-8	-	-	TRBJ2-7	CASSFRQGSSYEQYF	TGTGCCAGCAGCTTTCGGCAGGGGAGCTCCTACGAGCAGTACTTC
TRBV5-1	TRBD1	-	TRBJ2-7	CASRGQGILEQYF	TGCGCCAGCCGGGGACAGGGTATTTTGGAGCAGTACTTC
TRBV5-1	TRBD1	-	TRBJ1-1	CASSSLQGKNTEAFF	TGCGCCAGCAGCTCCCTACAGGGGAAGAACACTGAAGCTTTCTTT
TRBV11-3	-	-	TRBJ2-1	CASSLEGSSYNEQFF	TGTGCCAGCAGCTTGGAGGGCAGCTCCTACAATGAGCAGTTCTTC
TRBV7-9	-	-	TRBJ2-1	CASSPPSRVQFF	TGTGCCAGCAGCCCTCCTAGTCGCGTGCAGTTCTTC
TRBV2	TRBD1	-	TRBJ1-6	CASSLDRLQGGSPLHF	TGTGCCAGCAGCTTGGACCGACTCCAGGGGGGTTCACCCCTCCACTTT
TRBV30	-	few	TRBJ2-1	CAWSLNYNEQFF	TGTGCCTGGAGTTTAAACTACAATGAGCAGTTCTTC
TRBV2	TRBD1	few	TRBJ2-7	CASSAGQGVSYEQYF	TGTGCCAGCAGTGCGGGACAGGGGGTCTCCTACGAGCAGTACTTC
TRBV5-5	TRBD1	few	TRBJ2-7	CASSLEDRAPYEQYF	TGTGCCAGCAGCTTGGAGGACAGGGCGCCCTACGAGCAGTACTTC
TRBV7-9	-	once	TRBJ1-2	CASSSRNLGPRVIGYTF	TGTGCCAGCAGCTCCCGTAATCTCGGACCCAGGGTGATTGGCTACACCTTC
TRBV5-6	TRBD1	few	TRBJ2-7	CASSLGTGAHEQYF	TGTGCCAGCAGCTTGGGGACAGGGGCGCACGAGCAGTACTTC
TRBV29-1	-	few	TRBJ1-1	CSVGQNTEAFF	TGCAGCGTTGGGCAGAACACTGAAGCTTTCTTT
TRBV9	TRBD1	-	TRBJ2-7	CASSALDRENEQYF	TGTGCCAGCAGCGCTCTGGACAGGGAGAACGAGCAGTACTTC
TRBV10-3	-	few	TRBJ1-5	CAISPNTGGIQPQHF	TGTGCCATCAGCCCCAATACCGGGGGGATTCAGCCCCAGCATTTT
TRBV2	-	-	TRBJ1-2	CASSQGQTYGYTF	TGTGCCAGCAGTCAAGGACAGACCTATGGCTACACCTTC
TRBV29-1	TRBD2	-	TRBJ2-1	CSVLGLAGNEQFF	TGCAGCGTTCTTGGACTAGCGGGGAATGAGCAGTTCTTC